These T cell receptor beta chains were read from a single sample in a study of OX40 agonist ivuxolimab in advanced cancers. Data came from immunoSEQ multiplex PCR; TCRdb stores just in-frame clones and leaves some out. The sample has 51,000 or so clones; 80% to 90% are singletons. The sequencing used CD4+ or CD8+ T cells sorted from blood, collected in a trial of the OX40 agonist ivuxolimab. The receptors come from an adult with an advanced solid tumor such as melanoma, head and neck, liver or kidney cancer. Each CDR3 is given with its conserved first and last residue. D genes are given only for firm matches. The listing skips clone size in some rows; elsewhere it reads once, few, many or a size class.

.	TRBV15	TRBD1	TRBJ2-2	CATGEGAVPGELFF	TGTGCCACTGGAGAGGGGGCGGTACCCGGGGAGCTGTTTTTT
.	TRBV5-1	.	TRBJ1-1	CASDVTGRGTTEAFF	TGCGCCAGCGATGTAACGGGCAGGGGAACGACTGAAGCTTTCTTT
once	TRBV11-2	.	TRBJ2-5	CASSLATGAGETQYF	TGTGCCAGCAGCTTAGCTACGGGTGCTGGGGAGACCCAGTACTTC
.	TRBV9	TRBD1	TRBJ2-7	CASRGQGTYEQYF	TGTGCCAGCAGGGGACAGGGCACCTACGAGCAGTACTTC
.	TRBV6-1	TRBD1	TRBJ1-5	CASRTTGVGQPQHF	TGTGCCAGCAGAACGACAGGGGTAGGTCAGCCCCAGCATTTT
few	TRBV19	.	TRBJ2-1	CASSPDPVTYNEQFF	TGTGCCAGTAGTCCCGACCCGGTAACCTACAATGAGCAGTTCTTC
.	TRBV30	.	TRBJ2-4	CAGSGNGGPKNIQYF	TGTGCAGGAAGCGGTAATGGGGGCCCCAAAAACATTCAGTACTTC
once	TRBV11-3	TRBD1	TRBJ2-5	CASSLGGTGQETQYF	TGTGCCAGCAGCTTAGGGGGGACAGGGCAAGAGACCCAGTACTTC
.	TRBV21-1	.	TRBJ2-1	CASSKSRVAAYNEQFF	TGTGCCAGCAGCAAATCCCGAGTGGCAGCTTACAATGAGCAGTTCTTC
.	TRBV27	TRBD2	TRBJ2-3	CASSLGGWADTQYF	TGTGCCAGCAGTTTGGGGGGGTGGGCAGATACGCAGTATTTT
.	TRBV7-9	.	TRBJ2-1	CASSLAEQFF	TGTGCCAGCAGCTTAGCGGAGCAGTTCTTC
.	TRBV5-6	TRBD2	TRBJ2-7	CASSLQAGGPHEQYF	TGTGCCAGCAGCTTGCAAGCGGGGGGGCCCCACGAGCAGTACTTC
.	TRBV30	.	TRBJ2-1	CAWSGGVGFYEQFF	TGTGCCTGGAGTGGCGGAGTTGGATTCTATGAGCAGTTCTTC
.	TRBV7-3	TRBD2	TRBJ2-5	CASSPNGTSAVWRETQYF	TGTGCCAGCAGCCCGAACGGGACTAGCGCCGTATGGAGAGAGACCCAGTACTTC
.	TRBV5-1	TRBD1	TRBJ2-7	CASSSYGLTGDEQYF	TGCGCCAGCAGCTCCTACGGCCTGACAGGGGACGAGCAGTACTTC
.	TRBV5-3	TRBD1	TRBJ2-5	CARSHRGQRLHAYF	TGTGCCAGAAGCCACCGGGGACAGAGACTACATGCGTACTTC
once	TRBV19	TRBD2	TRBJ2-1	CASRLAGNNEQFF	TGTGCCAGTAGATTAGCGGGAAACAATGAGCAGTTCTTC
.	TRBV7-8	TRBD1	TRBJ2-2	CASSSTGGSVPPGELFF	TGTGCCAGCAGCTCCACAGGGGGGAGTGTCCCACCCGGGGAGCTGTTTTTT
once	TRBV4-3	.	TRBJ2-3	CASSQEPAPSSTDTQYF	TGCGCCAGCAGCCAAGAACCCGCCCCTAGCAGCACAGATACGCAGTATTTT
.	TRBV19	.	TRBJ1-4	CASSTPWGEEKLFF	TGTGCCAGTAGTACCCCGTGGGGGGAGGAAAAACTGTTTTTT
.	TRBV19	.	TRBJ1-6	CASSTLSPGGALTPLHF	TGTGCCAGTAGTACCCTTTCGCCAGGAGGCGCTTTGACACCCCTCCACTTT
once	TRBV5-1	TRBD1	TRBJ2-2	CASSPGRTGMTGELFF	TGCGCCAGCAGCCCGGGGCGGACAGGGATGACCGGGGAGCTGTTTTTT
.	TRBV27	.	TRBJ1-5	CASSLYRVGQPQHF	TGTGCCAGCAGTTTATACAGGGTGGGGCAGCCCCAGCATTTT
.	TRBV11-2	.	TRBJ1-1	CASSSRRTEAFF	TGTGCCAGCAGCTCCCGTCGCACTGAAGCTTTCTTT